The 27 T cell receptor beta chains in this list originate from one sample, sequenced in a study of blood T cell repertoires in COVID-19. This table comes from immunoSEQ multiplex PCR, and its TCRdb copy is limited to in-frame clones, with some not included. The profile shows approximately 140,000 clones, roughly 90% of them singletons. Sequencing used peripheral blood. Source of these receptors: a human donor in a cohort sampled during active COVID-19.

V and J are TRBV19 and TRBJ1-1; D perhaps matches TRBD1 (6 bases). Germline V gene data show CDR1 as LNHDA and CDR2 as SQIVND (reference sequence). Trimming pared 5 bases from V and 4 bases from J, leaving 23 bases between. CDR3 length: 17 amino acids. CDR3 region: CASSPRGPKQLSTEAFF. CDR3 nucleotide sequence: TGTGCCAGTAGTCCGCGGGGGCCTAAACAGCTCAGCACTGAAGCTTTCTTT.

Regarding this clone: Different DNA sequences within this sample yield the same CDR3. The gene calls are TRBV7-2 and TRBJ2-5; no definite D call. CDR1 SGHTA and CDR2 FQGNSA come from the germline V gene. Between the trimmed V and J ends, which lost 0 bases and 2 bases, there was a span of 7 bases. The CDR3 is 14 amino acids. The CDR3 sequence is CASSLAGRQETQYF. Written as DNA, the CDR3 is TGTGCCAGCAGCTTAGCGGGCAGGCAAGAGACCCAGTACTTC.

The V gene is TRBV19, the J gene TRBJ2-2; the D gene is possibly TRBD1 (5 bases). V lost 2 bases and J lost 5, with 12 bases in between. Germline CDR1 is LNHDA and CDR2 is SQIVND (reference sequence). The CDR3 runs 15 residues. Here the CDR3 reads CASSITGVSTGELFF. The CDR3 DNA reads TGTGCCAGTAGTATAACAGGCGTTTCGACCGGGGAGCTGTTTTTT. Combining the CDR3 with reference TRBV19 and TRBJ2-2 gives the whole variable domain DGGITQSPKYLFRKEGQNVTLSCEQNLNHDAMYWYRQDPGQGLRLIYYSQIVNDFQKGDIAEGYSVSREKKESFPLTVTSAQKNPTAFYLCASSITGVSTGELFFGEGSRLTVL.

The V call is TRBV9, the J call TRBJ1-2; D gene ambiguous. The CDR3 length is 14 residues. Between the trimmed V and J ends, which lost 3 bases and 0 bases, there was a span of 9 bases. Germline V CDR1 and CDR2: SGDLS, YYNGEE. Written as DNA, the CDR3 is TGTGCCAGCAGCGGTCGGAGAGCTAACTATGGCTACACCTTC. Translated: CASSGRRANYGYTF.

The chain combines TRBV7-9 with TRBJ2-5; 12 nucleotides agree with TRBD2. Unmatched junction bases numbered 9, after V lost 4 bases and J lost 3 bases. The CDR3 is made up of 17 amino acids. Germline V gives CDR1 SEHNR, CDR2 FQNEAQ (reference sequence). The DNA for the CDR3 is TGTGCCAGCAGCTCCAGGACTAGCGGGGCCCAGAAAGAGACCCAGTACTTC. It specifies CASSSRTSGAQKETQYF.

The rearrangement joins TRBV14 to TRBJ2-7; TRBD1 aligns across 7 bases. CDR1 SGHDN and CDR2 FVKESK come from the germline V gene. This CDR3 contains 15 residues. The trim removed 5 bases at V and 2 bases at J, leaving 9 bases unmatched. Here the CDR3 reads CASSFGQVQPYEQYF. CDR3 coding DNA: TGTGCCAGCAGCTTTGGACAGGTCCAACCCTACGAGCAGTACTTC.

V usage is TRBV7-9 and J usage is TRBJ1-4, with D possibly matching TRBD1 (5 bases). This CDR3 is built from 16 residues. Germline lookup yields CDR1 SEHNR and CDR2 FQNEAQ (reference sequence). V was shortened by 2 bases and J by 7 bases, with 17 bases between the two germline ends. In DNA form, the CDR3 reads TGTGCCAGCAGCTTATTTTTAGGGGACTCGGCTGAAAAACTGTTTTTT. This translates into CASSLFLGDSAEKLFF.

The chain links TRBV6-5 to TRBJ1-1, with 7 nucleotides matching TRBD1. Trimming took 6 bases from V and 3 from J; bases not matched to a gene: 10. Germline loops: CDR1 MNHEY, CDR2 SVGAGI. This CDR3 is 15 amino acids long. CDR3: CASRPGTASYTEAFF. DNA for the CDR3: TGTGCCAGCAGACCCGGGACAGCCTCTTACACTGAAGCTTTCTTT.

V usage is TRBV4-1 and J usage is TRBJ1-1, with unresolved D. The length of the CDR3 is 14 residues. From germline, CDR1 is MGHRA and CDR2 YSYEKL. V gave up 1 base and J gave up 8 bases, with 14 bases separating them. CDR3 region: CASSQGIRGSEAFF. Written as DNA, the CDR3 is TGCGCCAGCAGCCAAGGAATACGAGGGAGCGAAGCTTTCTTT.

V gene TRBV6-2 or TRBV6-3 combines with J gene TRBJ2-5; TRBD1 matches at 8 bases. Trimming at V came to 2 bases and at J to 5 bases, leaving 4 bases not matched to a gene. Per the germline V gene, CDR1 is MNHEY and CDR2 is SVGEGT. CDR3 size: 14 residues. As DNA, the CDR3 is TGTGCCAGCAGTTACACGACAGGGGTTGAGACCCAGTACTTC. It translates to CASSYTTGVETQYF.

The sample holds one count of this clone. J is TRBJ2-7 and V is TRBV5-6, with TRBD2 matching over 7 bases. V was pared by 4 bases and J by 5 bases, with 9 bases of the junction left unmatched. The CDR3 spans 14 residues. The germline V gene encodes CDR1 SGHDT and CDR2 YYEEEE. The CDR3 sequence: CASSPAWGGNEQYF. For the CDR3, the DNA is TGTGCCAGCAGCCCGGCTTGGGGGGGGAACGAGCAGTACTTC.

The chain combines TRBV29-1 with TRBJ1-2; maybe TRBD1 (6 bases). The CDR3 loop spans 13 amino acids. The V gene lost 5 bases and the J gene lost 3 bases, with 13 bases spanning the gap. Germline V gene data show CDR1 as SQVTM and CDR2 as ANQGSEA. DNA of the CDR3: TGCAGCGTTATACAGGGATGGGACTATGGCTACACCTTC. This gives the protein CSVIQGWDYGYTF.

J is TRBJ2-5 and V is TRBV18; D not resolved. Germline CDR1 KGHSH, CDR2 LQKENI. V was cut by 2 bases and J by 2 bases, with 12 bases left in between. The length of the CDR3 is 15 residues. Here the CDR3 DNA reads TGTGCCAGCTCACCAGTTGCAACTAAACAAGAGACCCAGTACTTC. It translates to CASSPVATKQETQYF.

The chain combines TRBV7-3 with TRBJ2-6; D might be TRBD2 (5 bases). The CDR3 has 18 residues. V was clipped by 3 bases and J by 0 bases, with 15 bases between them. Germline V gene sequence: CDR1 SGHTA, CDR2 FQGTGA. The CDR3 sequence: CASSLSPGYYSGANVLTF. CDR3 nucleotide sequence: TGTGCCAGCAGCTTGAGCCCGGGGTACTACTCTGGGGCCAACGTCCTGACTTTC.

The CDR3 nucleotides are TGCGCCAGCAGCCAAGTGGGCCGGACCGGCGGAGGAGAGACCCAGTACTTC. It specifies CASSQVGRTGGGETQYF. The V call is TRBV4-1, the J call TRBJ2-5; maybe TRBD2 (5 bases). The germline V gene encodes CDR1 MGHRA and CDR2 YSYEKL. The V gene lost 1 base and the J gene lost 4 bases, with 19 bases spanning the gap. This CDR3 has 17 residues.

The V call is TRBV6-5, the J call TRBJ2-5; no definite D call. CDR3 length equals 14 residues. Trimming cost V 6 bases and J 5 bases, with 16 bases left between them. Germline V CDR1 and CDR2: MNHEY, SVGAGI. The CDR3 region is CASSSPGQWETQYF. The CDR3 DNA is TGTGCCAGCAGCTCCCCGGGTCAGTGGGAGACCCAGTACTTC.

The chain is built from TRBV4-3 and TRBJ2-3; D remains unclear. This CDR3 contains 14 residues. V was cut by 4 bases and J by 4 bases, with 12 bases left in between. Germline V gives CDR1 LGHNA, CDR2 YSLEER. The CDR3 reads CASSPLSNSDTQYF. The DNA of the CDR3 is TGCGCCAGCAGCCCCCTTAGCAACTCAGATACGCAGTATTTT.

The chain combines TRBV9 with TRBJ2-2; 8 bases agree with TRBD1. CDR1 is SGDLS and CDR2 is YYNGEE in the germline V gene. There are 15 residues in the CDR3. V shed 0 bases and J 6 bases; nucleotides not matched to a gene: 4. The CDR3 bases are TGTGCCAGCAGCGTAGAACAGGGGGTCGCCGGGGAGCTGTTTTTT. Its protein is CASSVEQGVAGELFF.

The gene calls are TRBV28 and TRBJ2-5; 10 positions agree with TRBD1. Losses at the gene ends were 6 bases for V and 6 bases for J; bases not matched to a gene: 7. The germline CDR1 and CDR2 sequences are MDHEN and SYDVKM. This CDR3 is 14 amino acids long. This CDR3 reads CASSLTGGRKTQYF. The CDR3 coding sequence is TGTGCCAGCAGCTTGACAGGGGGCAGGAAGACCCAGTACTTC.

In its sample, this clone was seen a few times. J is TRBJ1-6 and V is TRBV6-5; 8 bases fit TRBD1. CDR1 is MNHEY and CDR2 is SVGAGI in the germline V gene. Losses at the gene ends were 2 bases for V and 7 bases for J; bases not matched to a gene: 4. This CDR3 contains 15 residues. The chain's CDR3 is CASSYQDRDNSPLHF. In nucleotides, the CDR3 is TGTGCCAGCAGTTACCAGGACAGGGACAATTCACCCCTCCACTTT.

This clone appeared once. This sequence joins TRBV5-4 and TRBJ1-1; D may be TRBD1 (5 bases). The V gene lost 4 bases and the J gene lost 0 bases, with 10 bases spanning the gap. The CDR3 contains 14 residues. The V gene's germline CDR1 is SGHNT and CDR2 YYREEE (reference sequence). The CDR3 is CASSAGRVNTEAFF. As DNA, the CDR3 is TGTGCCAGCAGCGCGGGACGGGTGAACACTGAAGCTTTCTTT.

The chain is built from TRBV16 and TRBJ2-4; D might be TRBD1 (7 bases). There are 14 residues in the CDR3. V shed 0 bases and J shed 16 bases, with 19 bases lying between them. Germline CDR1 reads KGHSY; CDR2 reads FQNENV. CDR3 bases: TGTGCCAGCAGCCAATCCCCCACAGGGGAGGTCGAATACTTC. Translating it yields CASSQSPTGEVEYF.

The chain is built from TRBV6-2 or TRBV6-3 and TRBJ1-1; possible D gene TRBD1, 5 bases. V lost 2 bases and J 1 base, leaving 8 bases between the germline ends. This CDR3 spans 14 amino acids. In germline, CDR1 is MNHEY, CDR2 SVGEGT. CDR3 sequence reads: CASSYIRENTEAFF. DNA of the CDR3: TGTGCCAGCAGTTACATCAGGGAGAACACTGAAGCTTTCTTT.

In DNA, the CDR3 is TGTGCCAGCAGCTTAGGTGGGACTAGAGGGGCACATGAGCAGTTCTTC. Amino acids: CASSLGGTRGAHEQFF. The rearrangement uses TRBV11-3 and TRBJ2-1; 8 bases line up with TRBD2. Germline V gives CDR1 SGHNT, CDR2 YENEEA. The CDR3 is 16 residues long. Trimming cost V 1 base and J 8 bases; bases outside gene matches: 10.

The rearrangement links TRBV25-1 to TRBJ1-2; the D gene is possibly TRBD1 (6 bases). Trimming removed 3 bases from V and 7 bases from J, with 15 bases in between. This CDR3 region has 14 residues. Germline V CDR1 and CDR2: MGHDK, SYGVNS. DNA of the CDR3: TGTGCCAGCAGTGACTCACACAGGGTTTCTGGCTACACCTTC. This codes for CASSDSHRVSGYTF.

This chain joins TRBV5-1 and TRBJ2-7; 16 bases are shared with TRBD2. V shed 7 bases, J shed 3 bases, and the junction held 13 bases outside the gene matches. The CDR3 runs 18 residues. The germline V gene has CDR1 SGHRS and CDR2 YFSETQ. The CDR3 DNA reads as TGCGCCAGCGGATATGGGACTAGCGGGAGGGCTCAAAACTACGAGCAGTACTTC. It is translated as CASGYGTSGRAQNYEQYF.

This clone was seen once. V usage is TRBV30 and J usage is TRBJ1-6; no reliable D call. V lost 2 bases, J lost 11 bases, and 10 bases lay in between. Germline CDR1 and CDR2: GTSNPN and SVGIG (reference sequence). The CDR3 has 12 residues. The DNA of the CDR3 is TGTGCCTGGAGTCCCTCCGGGACACCCCTCCACTTT. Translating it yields CAWSPSGTPLHF.